Presented here are 20 T cell receptor beta chains from one specimen sequenced in a study of T cells in Graves' hyperthyroidism and ophthalmopathy. Researchers took RNA transcripts and amplified the TCR beta CDR3 regions from them. An initial round of RT-PCR targeting the TCR CDR3 relied on the HTBI primer set. TCRdb redid the calling of the multiplex PCR reads with MiXCR, one entry per CDR3 protein. Of 500,000 to 600,000 distinct CDR3 sequences in the sample, 16% were seen once. The sample was blood. These receptors all stem from a woman in her late teens or twenties with Graves' hyperthyroidism.

This rearrangement joins TRBV10-3 to TRBJ2-4; D perhaps matches TRBD2 (6 bases). Between the trimmed V and J ends, which lost 3 bases and 3 bases, there was a span of 12 bases. The length of the CDR3 is 15 residues. Per the germline V gene, CDR1 is ENHRY and CDR2 is SYGVKD. For the CDR3, the DNA is TGTGCCATCAGTGACCCGGGACTGGACAAAAACATTCAGTACTTC. This gives the protein CAISDPGLDKNIQYF.

Worth noting for this clonotype: The junction differs from germline at one of its ends, possibly a read error. The chain has TRBV7-9 and TRBJ2-3; 12 bases line up with TRBD1. CDR1 and CDR2 (germline): SEHNR, FQNEAQ (reference sequence). CDR3 length equals 16 residues. The CDR3 protein is CTSSQGQGARADTQYF. The CDR3 DNA sequence: TGTACCAGCAGCCAGGGACAGGGGGCCCGCGCAGATACGCAGTATTTT.

CDR3 residues: CASSLTGRAYEQYF. CDR3 nucleotide sequence: TGTGCCAGCAGCTTAACGGGGAGGGCCTACGAGCAGTACTTC. This chain uses TRBV11-2 with TRBJ2-7; 7 bases map to TRBD2. Trimming at V came to 2 bases and at J to 2 bases, leaving 3 bases not matched to a gene. This CDR3 contains 14 residues. In germline, CDR1 is SGHAT, CDR2 FQNNGV.

This clonotype was observed at least ten times. The rearrangement joins TRBV20-1 to TRBJ2-2; D is unresolved. Trimming stripped 4 bases from V and 3 bases from J, with 15 bases between. CDR3 length equals 15 residues. Germline lookup yields CDR1 DFQATT and CDR2 SNEGSKA (reference sequence). The CDR3 loop is CSATSLGTDTGELFF. DNA for the CDR3: TGCAGTGCTACAAGCTTAGGCACAGACACCGGGGAGCTGTTTTTT.

This chain's CDR3 is CASSARRTVGTEAFF. The CDR3 DNA is TGTGCCAGCAGCGCCAGGAGGACAGTTGGGACTGAAGCTTTCTTT. This chain uses TRBV7-9 with TRBJ1-1, with a possible D match to TRBD1 (6 bases). Trimming removed 5 bases at V and 5 bases at J, with 18 bases between. The germline V gene encodes CDR1 SEHNR and CDR2 FQNEAQ (reference sequence). The CDR3 is 15 residues long.

The chain carries TRBV7-8 and TRBJ2-1, with 8 positions matching TRBD1. Germline loops: CDR1 SGHVS, CDR2 FQNEAQ. With V trimmed by 5 bases and J by 4 bases, 7 bases remained unmatched. The CDR3 sequence is 15 residues long. CDR3 sequence (DNA): TGTGCCAGCAGCCCAAATCAGGGGGCTTACAATGAGCAGTTCTTC. Translated: CASSPNQGAYNEQFF.

This clonotype came up many times. The chain is built from TRBV7-9 and TRBJ1-1; no clear D. V gave up 8 bases and J gave up 5 bases, with 6 bases separating them. CDR1 is SEHNR, CDR2 FQNEAQ, per germline (reference sequence). The length of the CDR3 is 10 residues. CDR3: CASAMTEAFF. Written as DNA, the CDR3 is TGTGCCAGCGCCATGACTGAAGCTTTCTTT.

The chain has TRBV11-2 and TRBJ2-2; 9 bases fit TRBD1. The CDR3 loop spans 16 amino acids. J lost 6 bases, V lost 4 bases, and 9 bases had no gene match. Germline loops: CDR1 SGHAT, CDR2 FQNNGV. CDR3 in DNA: TGTGCCAGCAGCTCACCATACCGACAGGGGGCCGGGGAGCTGTTTTTT. It codes for CASSSPYRQGAGELFF.

V gene TRBV6-5 combines with J gene TRBJ1-3; D not resolved. This CDR3 comprises 14 residues. V was cut by 4 bases and J by 10 bases, with 17 bases left in between. In germline, CDR1 is MNHEY, CDR2 SVGAGI. CDR3 amino acids: CASSSLLPIGTIYF. The CDR3 nucleotides read TGTGCCAGCAGTTCTCTCCTTCCCATCGGGACCATATATTTT.

This clonotype was found many times. The chain combines TRBV6-5 with TRBJ1-1; D may be TRBD1 (5 bases). The CDR3 covers 14 residues. The germline V and J ends were trimmed by 4 bases and 3 bases, with 12 bases remaining between them. From germline, CDR1 is MNHEY and CDR2 SVGAGI. The CDR3 reads CASSSSWGDTEAFF. In DNA form, the CDR3 reads TGTGCCAGCAGTTCCTCGTGGGGGGACACTGAAGCTTTCTTT.

This clonotype was found many times. This chain uses TRBV5-5 with TRBJ2-5; maybe TRBD2 (6 bases). Trimming cost V 5 bases and J 4 bases, with 21 bases left between them. The CDR3 spans 16 residues. Germline V CDR1 and CDR2: SGHKS, YYEKEE (reference sequence). CDR3: CASRREVIRVAETQYF. Here the CDR3 DNA reads TGTGCCAGCAGAAGGGAGGTGATTAGGGTTGCAGAGACCCAGTACTTC.

This clonotype was detected only a few times. The V and J genes are TRBV5-5 and TRBJ1-4, with 8 bases matching TRBD1. Germline-derived CDR1 and CDR2 are SGHKS and YYEKEE (reference sequence). J lost 8 bases, V lost 2 bases, and 5 bases had no gene match. The CDR3 consists of 14 residues. CDR3 region: CASSLGTGREKLFF. In nucleotides, the CDR3 is TGTGCCAGCAGCTTAGGGACAGGACGAGAAAAACTGTTTTTT.

This clonotype was recorded at least ten times. The chain links TRBV2 to TRBJ2-5, with 9 bases fitting TRBD1. CDR1 and CDR2 (germline): SNHLY, FYNNEI. After removal of 8 bases from V and 5 bases from J, the junction contained 6 bases not matched to a gene. This CDR3 is built from 13 residues. The CDR3 DNA reads TGTGCCAGCGTCCGGGACAGGGCCGAGACCCAGTACTTC. It is translated as CASVRDRAETQYF.

This clonotype was observed at least ten times. The rearrangement uses TRBV12-3 or TRBV12-4 and TRBJ2-1, with 8 bases fitting TRBD1. The CDR3 totals 15 residues. J gave up 5 bases and V 5 bases, and 8 bases lay outside the gene matches. The CDR3 DNA reads as TGTGCCAGCAGTCCCCGGACAGGGACGAACAATGAGCAGTTCTTC. Its protein is CASSPRTGTNNEQFF.

The table lists this clonotype with many counts. This rearrangement joins TRBV7-2 to TRBJ2-7, with unresolved D. This CDR3 is 10 amino acids long. Germline V gives CDR1 SGHTA, CDR2 FQGNSA. V lost 8 bases and J 4 bases, leaving 6 bases between the germline ends. The CDR3 protein is CASRWYEQYF. CDR3 sequence (DNA): TGTGCCAGCCGGTGGTACGAGCAGTACTTC.

This clonotype was seen more than once but under ten times. The chain combines TRBV3-1 with TRBJ2-5, with TRBD2 matching over 11 bases. The V segment lost 2 bases and the J segment 1 base; nucleotides outside the gene matches: 9. This CDR3 is 18 amino acids long. Germline CDR1 and CDR2: LGHDT and YNNKEL (reference sequence). As DNA, the CDR3 is TGTGCCAGCAGCCAACCCTTCGGACTAGCGGGTTCCCAAGAGACCCAGTACTTC. It translates to CASSQPFGLAGSQETQYF.

The rearrangement links TRBV12-3 or TRBV12-4 to TRBJ2-5; TRBD2 matches at 9 bases. This CDR3 has 13 amino acids. Trimming took 8 bases from V and 4 from J; bases not matched to a gene: 5. CDR3 sequence (DNA): TGTGCCAGCTGCGGGGGGGTGGGAGAGACCCAGTACTTC. The encoded protein is CASCGGVGETQYF.

This clonotype was found many times. This chain joins TRBV20-1 and TRBJ2-7; D gene unclear. The CDR3 extends over 15 amino acids. Germline CDR1 and CDR2: DFQATT and SNEGSKA (reference sequence). Trimming stripped 3 bases from V and 2 bases from J, with 17 bases between. In nucleotides, the CDR3 is TGCAGTGCTAGTCGGCTGGTGGTGACTCCCTACGAGCAGTACTTC. As protein: CSASRLVVTPYEQYF.

The gene calls are TRBV7-9 and TRBJ1-3; 10 nucleotides match TRBD1. The length of the CDR3 is 18 residues. Germline V gene sequence: CDR1 SEHNR, CDR2 FQNEAQ (reference sequence). The V and J ends lost 5 bases and 2 bases, in that order; junction bases with no gene match: 12. The CDR3 nucleotides read TGTGCCAGCAGCCCCTCTTGGGACAGGGGAATTCCTGGAAACACCATATATTTT. Amino acid sequence: CASSPSWDRGIPGNTIYF. Based on the CDR3 plus reference TRBV7-9 and TRBJ1-3, the full variable domain is DTGVSQNPRHKITKRGQNVTFRCDPISEHNRLYWYRQTLGQGPEFLTYFQNEAQLEKSRLLSDRFSAERPKGSFSTLEIQRTEQGDSAMYLCASSPSWDRGIPGNTIYFGEGSWLTVV.

This clonotype was detected many times. The gene calls are TRBV20-1 and TRBJ2-1; 14 bases line up with TRBD2. The CDR3 runs 18 residues. The V and J ends lost 4 bases and 1 base, in that order; junction bases with no gene match: 9. Germline CDR1 DFQATT, CDR2 SNEGSKA (reference sequence). CDR3 region: CSATRLAGGPMSYNEQFF. CDR3 sequence (DNA): TGCAGTGCTACCCGACTAGCGGGAGGGCCGATGTCCTACAATGAGCAGTTCTTC.